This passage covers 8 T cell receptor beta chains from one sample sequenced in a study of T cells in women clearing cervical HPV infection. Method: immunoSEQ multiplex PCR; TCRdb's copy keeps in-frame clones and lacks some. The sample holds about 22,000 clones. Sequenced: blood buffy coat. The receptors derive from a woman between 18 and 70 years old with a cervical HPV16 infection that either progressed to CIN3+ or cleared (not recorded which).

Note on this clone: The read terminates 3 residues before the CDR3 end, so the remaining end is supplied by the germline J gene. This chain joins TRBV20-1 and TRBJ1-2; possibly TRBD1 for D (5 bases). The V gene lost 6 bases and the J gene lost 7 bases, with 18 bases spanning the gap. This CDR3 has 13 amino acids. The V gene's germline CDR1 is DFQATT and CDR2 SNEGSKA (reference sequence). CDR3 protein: CSAPRQGVFGYTF. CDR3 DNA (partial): TGCAGTGCCCCACGGCAGGGAGTTTTTGGC.

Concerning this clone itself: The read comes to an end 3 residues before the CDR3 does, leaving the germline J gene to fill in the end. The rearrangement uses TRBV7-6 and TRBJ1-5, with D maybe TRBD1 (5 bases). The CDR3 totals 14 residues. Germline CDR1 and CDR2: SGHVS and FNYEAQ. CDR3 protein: CASSLSGRGDPQHF. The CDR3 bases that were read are TGTGCCAGCAGCTTAAGCGGGAGGGGAGATCCC.

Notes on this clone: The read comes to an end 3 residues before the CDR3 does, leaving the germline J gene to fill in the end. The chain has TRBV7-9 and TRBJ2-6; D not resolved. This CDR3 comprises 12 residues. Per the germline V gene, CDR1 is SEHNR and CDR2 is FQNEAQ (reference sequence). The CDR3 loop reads CASSLYSSVLTF. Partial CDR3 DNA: TGTGCCAGCAGCTTATATAGCAGTGTC.

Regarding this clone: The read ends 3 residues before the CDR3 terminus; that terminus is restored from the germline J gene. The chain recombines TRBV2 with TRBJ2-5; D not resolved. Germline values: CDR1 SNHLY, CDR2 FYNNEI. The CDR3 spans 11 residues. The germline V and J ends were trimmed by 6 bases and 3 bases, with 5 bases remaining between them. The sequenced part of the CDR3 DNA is TGTGCCAGCAGCCCCAAAGAGACC. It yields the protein CASSPKET. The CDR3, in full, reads CASSPKETQYF.

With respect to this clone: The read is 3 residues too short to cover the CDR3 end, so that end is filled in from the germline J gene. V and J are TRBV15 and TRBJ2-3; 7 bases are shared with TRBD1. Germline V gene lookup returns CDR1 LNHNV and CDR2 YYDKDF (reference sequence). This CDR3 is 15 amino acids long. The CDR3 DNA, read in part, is TGTGCCACCAGCCGAGCTCTTGGACAGGCCGCCGCG. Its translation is CATSRALGQAAA. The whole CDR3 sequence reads CATSRALGQAAAQYF.

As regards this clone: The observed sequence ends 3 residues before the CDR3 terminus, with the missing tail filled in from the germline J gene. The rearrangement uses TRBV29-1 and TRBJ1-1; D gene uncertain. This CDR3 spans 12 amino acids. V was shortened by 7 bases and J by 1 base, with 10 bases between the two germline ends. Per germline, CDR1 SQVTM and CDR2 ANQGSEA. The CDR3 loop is CSGDSGNTEAFF. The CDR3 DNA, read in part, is TGCAGCGGAGACTCCGGGAACACTGAA.

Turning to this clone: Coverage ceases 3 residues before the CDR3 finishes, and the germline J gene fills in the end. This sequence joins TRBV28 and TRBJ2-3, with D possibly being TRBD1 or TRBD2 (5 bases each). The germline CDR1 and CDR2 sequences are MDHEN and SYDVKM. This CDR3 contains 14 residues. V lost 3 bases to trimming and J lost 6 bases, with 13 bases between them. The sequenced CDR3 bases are TGTGCCAGCAGTTTGTTTAGAGGGGTCGATACG. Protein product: CASSLFRGVDT. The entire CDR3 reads CASSLFRGVDTQYF.

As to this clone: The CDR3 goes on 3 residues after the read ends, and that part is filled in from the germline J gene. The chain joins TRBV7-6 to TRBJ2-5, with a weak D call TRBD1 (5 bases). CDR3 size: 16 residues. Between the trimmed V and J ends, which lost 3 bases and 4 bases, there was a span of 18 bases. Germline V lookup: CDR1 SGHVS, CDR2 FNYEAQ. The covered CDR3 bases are TGTGCCAGCAGCTTTGACAGCCGAACCTACGGAGAGACC. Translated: CASSFDSRTYGET. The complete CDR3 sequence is CASSFDSRTYGETQYF.